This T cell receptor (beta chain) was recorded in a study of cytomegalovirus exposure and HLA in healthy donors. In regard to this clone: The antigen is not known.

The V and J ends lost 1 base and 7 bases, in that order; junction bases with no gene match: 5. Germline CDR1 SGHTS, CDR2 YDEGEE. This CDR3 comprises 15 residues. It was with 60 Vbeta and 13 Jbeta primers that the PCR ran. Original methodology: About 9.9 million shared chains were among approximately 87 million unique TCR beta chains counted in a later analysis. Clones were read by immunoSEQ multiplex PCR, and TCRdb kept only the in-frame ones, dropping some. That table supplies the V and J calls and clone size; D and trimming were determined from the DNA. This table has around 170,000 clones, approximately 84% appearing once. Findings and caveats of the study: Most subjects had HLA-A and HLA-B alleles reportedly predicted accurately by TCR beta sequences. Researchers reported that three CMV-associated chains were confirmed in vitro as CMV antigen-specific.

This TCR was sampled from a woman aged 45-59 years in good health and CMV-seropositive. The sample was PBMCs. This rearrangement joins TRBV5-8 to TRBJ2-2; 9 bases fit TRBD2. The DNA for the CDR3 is TGTGCCAGCAGCTTGACGTTGACTAGCGGCGGGGAGCTGTTTTTT. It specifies CASSLTLTSGGELFF.